These 8 T cell receptor beta chains share one sample of origin, sequenced in a study of CD8 T cells in Susac syndrome. After extraction with the RNeasy kit, about 0.45 to 1 ug of the RNA was reverse transcribed using random hexamers. MiXCR, applied by TCRdb to the immunoSEQ multiplex PCR reads, yields one record per CDR3 protein. Of about 94,000 distinct CDR3 sequences listed, roughly 94% are singletons. The source material was CD4+ T cells from PBMCs. Every receptor here comes from a human donor with Susac syndrome.

The V call is TRBV5-6, the J call TRBJ1-1; no definite D call. The V end was cut by 0 bases, the J end by 8 bases, with 14 bases between. The CDR3 has 14 amino acids. From germline, CDR1 is SGHDT and CDR2 YYEEEE. CDR3 bases: TGTGCCAGCAGCTTGGCGGCATCGGTGGGAGAAGCTTTCTTT. Protein: CASSLAASVGEAFF.

The V call is TRBV5-4, the J call TRBJ1-2; possible D gene TRBD1, 5 bases. This CDR3 spans 15 amino acids. The germline V gene encodes CDR1 SGHNT and CDR2 YYREEE (reference sequence). V dropped 3 bases and J dropped 5 bases, with 17 bases sitting between them. The CDR3: CASSSLGTTPYGYTF. The DNA of the CDR3 is TGTGCCAGCAGCTCACTCGGGACGACCCCATATGGCTACACCTTC. Combining the CDR3 with reference TRBV5-4 and TRBJ1-2 gives the whole variable domain ETGVTQSPTHLIKTRGQQVTLRCSSQSGHNTVSWYQQALGQGPQFIFQYYREEENGRGNFPPRFSGLQFPNYSSELNVNALELDDSALYLCASSSLGTTPYGYTFGSGTRLTVV.

This chain joins TRBV15 and TRBJ2-3; a possible D gene is TRBD1 (7 bases). This CDR3 comprises 15 residues. V was clipped by 2 bases and J by 5 bases, with 14 bases between them. The V gene's germline CDR1 is LNHNV and CDR2 YYDKDF (reference sequence). The CDR3 sequence is CATSRRLQGGDTQYF. The CDR3 DNA reads TGTGCCACCAGCAGACGACTCCAGGGGGGAGATACGCAGTATTTT.

This chain connects TRBV20-1 to TRBJ2-1; the match to TRBD2 covers 10 bases. V gave up 4 bases and J gave up 2 bases; unmatched junction bases: 2. CDR1 and CDR2 from the germline V gene are DFQATT and SNEGSKA (reference sequence). The length of the CDR3 is 14 residues. CDR3 protein: CSAKRGGAYNEQFF. The CDR3 DNA reads as TGCAGTGCTAAGCGGGGGGGCGCCTACAATGAGCAGTTCTTC.

The rearrangement joins TRBV20-1 to TRBJ2-4; 8 nucleotides line up with TRBD1. Trimming removed 5 bases from V and 6 bases from J; junction bases left unmatched: 18. Germline values: CDR1 DFQATT, CDR2 SNEGSKA (reference sequence). The CDR3 runs to 17 residues. As DNA, the CDR3 is TGCAGTGCTCACAAAGCCTCGACAGGGGAAAGAGCAAACATTCAGTACTTC. This gives the protein CSAHKASTGERANIQYF.

This sequence joins TRBV12-5 and TRBJ1-1; possibly TRBD1 for D (5 bases). The CDR3 is 12 residues long. CDR1 is LGHNT and CDR2 is FRNRAP in the germline V gene. Trimming removed 2 bases at V and 5 bases at J, with 6 bases between. CDR3 coding DNA: TGTGCTAGTGGTTTGAAGGGGACTGAAGCTTTCTTT. This codes for CASGLKGTEAFF.

The chain has TRBV4-1 and TRBJ2-4; D is unresolved. V was shortened by 4 bases and J by 3 bases, with 13 bases between the two germline ends. This CDR3 contains 15 residues. Per the germline V gene, CDR1 is MGHRA and CDR2 is YSYEKL. CDR3 residues: CASSPLGGRKNIQYF. The CDR3 nucleotides read TGCGCCAGCAGCCCCTTGGGCGGCCGCAAAAACATTCAGTACTTC.

This clonotype was seen a handful of times. This chain uses TRBV28 with TRBJ2-3; D remains ambiguous. Trimming shortened V by 1 base and J by 3 bases, and 2 bases separated the two germline ends. This CDR3 comprises 12 residues. Germline V gene lookup returns CDR1 MDHEN and CDR2 SYDVKM. Here the CDR3 DNA reads TGTGCCAGCAGTTTATATACAGATACGCAGTATTTT. It translates to CASSLYTDTQYF.